This passage covers 21 T cell receptor beta chains from one sample sequenced in a study of cytomegalovirus exposure and HLA in healthy donors. Vbeta (60) and Jbeta (13) primers were used in the PCR. The method was immunoSEQ multiplex PCR; TCRdb's version includes in-frame clones alone and lacks a portion of them. The sample lists about 140,000 clones; around 80% were seen once. Sequencing was carried out using PBMCs. The receptors here all came from a woman aged 40 to 50 in good health and CMV-seronegative.

This clone was observed a single time. This rearrangement joins TRBV5-1 to TRBJ2-2, with D tentatively TRBD1 (5 bases). Trimming took 1 base from V and 6 from J, leaving 16 bases between them. Looked up from germline, CDR1 is SGHRS and CDR2 is YFSETQ. The CDR3 contains 16 residues. Here the CDR3 reads CASSLSPPGSAGELFF. The CDR3 DNA is TGCGCCAGCAGCTTGTCGCCCCCAGGGTCCGCCGGGGAGCTGTTTTTT.

This chain uses TRBV25-1 with TRBJ2-2; D ambiguous. V lost 3 bases to trimming and J lost 3 bases, with 11 bases between them. CDR3 length equals 15 residues. The germline gives CDR1 MGHDK, CDR2 SYGVNS. CDR3 sequence: CASSDPTDYTGELFF. CDR3 bases: TGTGCCAGCAGTGATCCAACTGACTACACCGGGGAGCTGTTTTTT.

The chain carries TRBV25-1 and TRBJ2-1; possible D gene TRBD2, 5 bases. V lost 8 bases and J 0 bases, leaving 8 bases between the germline ends. The CDR3 contains 13 residues. Germline loops: CDR1 MGHDK, CDR2 SYGVNS. This chain's CDR3 is CASGESSYNEQFF. The CDR3 nucleotides are TGTGCCAGCGGGGAGAGCTCCTACAATGAGCAGTTCTTC.

The V call is TRBV18, the J call TRBJ2-2, with D possibly being TRBD2 (5 bases). Germline CDR1 and CDR2: KGHSH and LQKENI. V gave up 3 bases and J gave up 5 bases, with 13 bases separating them. This CDR3 region has 15 residues. In nucleotides, the CDR3 is TGTGCCAGCTCACCGTCCTTAGCGTTAACCGGGGAGCTGTTTTTT. Translating it yields CASSPSLALTGELFF.

J is TRBJ2-7 and V is TRBV28, with 12 bases fitting TRBD2. CDR3 size: 18 residues. Germline CDR1 and CDR2: MDHEN and SYDVKM. V shed 3 bases, J shed 0 bases, and the junction held 9 bases outside the gene matches. CDR3 residues: CASSFPPTSGRTSYEQYF. As DNA, the CDR3 is TGTGCCAGCAGTTTTCCCCCGACTAGCGGGAGAACCTCCTACGAGCAGTACTTC.

The chain employs TRBV14 and TRBJ2-7, with a tentative D call TRBD2 (5 bases). V lost 2 bases and J lost 0, with 11 bases in between. Germline V lookup: CDR1 SGHDN, CDR2 FVKESK. CDR3 size: 15 residues. CDR3 nucleotides: TGTGCCAGCAGCCAAATACGAGGGATCTCCTACGAGCAGTACTTC. It yields the protein CASSQIRGISYEQYF.

This clone was seen a handful of times. This chain links TRBV25-1 with TRBJ2-1, with a tentative D call TRBD1 (5 bases). The CDR3 totals 18 residues. The ends were cut back, 0 bases at V and 1 base at J, with 16 bases in the middle. CDR1 and CDR2 (germline): MGHDK, SYGVNS. CDR3 DNA: TGTGCCAGCAGTGAATATACAGGCCGTCCTGGATCCTACAATGAGCAGTTCTTC. It translates to CASSEYTGRPGSYNEQFF.

The J gene is TRBJ2-5, the V gene TRBV9; D is unclear. The CDR3 runs to 14 residues. Germline lookup yields CDR1 SGDLS and CDR2 YYNGEE. Trimming removed 0 bases from V and 7 bases from J, with 13 bases in between. CDR3 region: CASSVAPTERTQYF. DNA of the CDR3: TGTGCCAGCAGCGTAGCCCCTACAGAAAGGACCCAGTACTTC.

The J gene is TRBJ1-2, the V gene TRBV5-5; 7 positions match TRBD1. Trimming removed 4 bases from V and 1 base from J; junction bases left unmatched: 10. CDR3 length: 16 amino acids. Germline CDR1 and CDR2: SGHKS and YYEKEE (reference sequence). The CDR3 bases are TGTGCCAGCAGCGCGGCGACAGGGATTGGTAACTATGGCTACACCTTC. Translated: CASSAATGIGNYGYTF.

V and J are TRBV6-6 and TRBJ2-5; perhaps TRBD1 as D (5 bases). V lost 0 bases, J lost 5 bases, and 13 bases lay in between. The germline gives CDR1 MNHNY, CDR2 SVGAGI (reference sequence). This CDR3 region has 15 residues. The CDR3 protein is CASSYSWAGSETQYF. In DNA form, the CDR3 reads TGTGCCAGCAGTTACTCGTGGGCAGGGTCGGAGACCCAGTACTTC.

The CDR3 loop reads CAIRRDSNQPQHF. CDR3 DNA sequence: TGTGCCATACGCAGGGATAGCAATCAGCCCCAGCATTTT. V gene TRBV28 combines with J gene TRBJ1-5; TRBD1 is a possible D gene (5 bases). This CDR3 has 13 amino acids. The V end was cut by 10 bases, the J end by 0 bases, with 10 bases between. Germline values: CDR1 MDHEN, CDR2 SYDVKM.

A single count supports this clone. The V call is TRBV7-9, the J call TRBJ1-1; 12 nucleotides agree with TRBD1. Trimming took 6 bases from V and 4 from J; bases not matched to a gene: 18. Looked up from germline, CDR1 is SEHNR and CDR2 is FQNEAQ (reference sequence). This CDR3 contains 19 residues. This CDR3 is CASRNRDRGPLVGGTEAFF. DNA for the CDR3: TGTGCCAGCAGAAACCGGGACAGGGGGCCTTTGGTCGGTGGCACTGAAGCTTTCTTT.

This chain connects TRBV27 to TRBJ2-7; 8 nucleotides align to TRBD2. After removal of 6 bases from V and 6 bases from J, the junction contained 16 bases not matched to a gene. The CDR3 is 16 amino acids. Germline loops: CDR1 MNHEY, CDR2 SMNVEV (reference sequence). The CDR3 region is CASRSTGGTTQAEQYF. CDR3 nucleotide sequence: TGTGCCAGCAGGTCGACGGGGGGGACTACCCAGGCCGAGCAGTACTTC.

This clone has more than one count but fewer than ten. The CDR3 nucleotides read TGTGCCAGCAGCCAACCATTGTCGGGGCGGGAGGGCCTCGACGAGCAGTACTTC. It specifies CASSQPLSGREGLDEQYF. J is TRBJ2-7 and V is TRBV4-2; 9 nucleotides agree with TRBD2. Trimming at V came to 2 bases and at J to 5 bases, leaving 16 bases not matched to a gene. CDR3 length: 18 residues. Germline CDR1 reads LGHNA; CDR2 reads YNFKEQ.

The V and J genes are TRBV6-5 and TRBJ1-2; D uncertain. Germline CDR1 reads MNHEY; CDR2 reads SVGAGI. Deletions cut 6 bases from V and 2 bases from J, with 10 bases between. This CDR3 contains 13 residues. In DNA, the CDR3 is TGTGCCAGCAGCCCCGGAGGCAACTATGGCTACACCTTC. Its translation is CASSPGGNYGYTF.

The chain employs TRBV28 and TRBJ1-2; 8 bases map to TRBD1. The CDR3 sequence is 14 residues long. V trimming: 4 bases; J trimming: 5 bases; junction bases outside the gene matches: 6. Germline CDR1 reads MDHEN; CDR2 reads SYDVKM. The CDR3 sequence: CASSSRGPTYGYTF. CDR3 in DNA: TGTGCCAGCAGTTCCAGGGGGCCGACTTATGGCTACACCTTC.

The chain has TRBV14 and TRBJ1-2, with D perhaps matching TRBD1 (6 bases). Germline CDR1 is SGHDN and CDR2 is FVKESK. V shed 4 bases and J shed 3 bases, with 9 bases lying between them. The CDR3 covers 13 residues. The CDR3: CASSPGTHYGYTF. The CDR3 nucleotides are TGTGCCAGCAGCCCCGGGACACACTATGGCTACACCTTC.

This clone occurred once. The chain uses TRBV9 and TRBJ1-5; a possible D gene is TRBD1 (5 bases). Trimming cost V 0 bases and J 7 bases, with 11 bases left between them. The CDR3 has 14 amino acids. Germline-derived CDR1 and CDR2 are SGDLS and YYNGEE. The CDR3 coding sequence is TGTGCCAGCAGCGTAGGGACATTCCCCCAGCCCCAGCATTTT. Translating it yields CASSVGTFPQPQHF.

As to this clone: The same CDR3 also results from other DNA sequences found in this sample. This sequence joins TRBV7-3 and TRBJ1-2, with 8 bases aligning to TRBD1. Per the germline V gene, CDR1 is SGHTA and CDR2 is FQGTGA. CDR3 size: 13 residues. After removal of 6 bases from V and 2 bases from J, the junction contained 2 bases not matched to a gene. The CDR3 reads CASSRDRNYGYTF. CDR3 DNA: TGTGCCAGCAGTCGGGACAGGAACTATGGCTACACCTTC.

This clone has just one count. CDR3 nucleotide sequence: TGTGCCAGCAGCTCCGGGACTAGCGTCTCCTACAATGAGCAGTTCTTC. It is translated as CASSSGTSVSYNEQFF. The chain is built from TRBV11-2 and TRBJ2-1; TRBD2 matches at 10 bases. Per germline, CDR1 SGHAT and CDR2 FQNNGV. V shed 4 bases and J 0 bases; nucleotides not matched to a gene: 3. The CDR3 extends over 16 amino acids. Together with reference TRBV11-2 and TRBJ2-1, the CDR3 gives the full variable domain: EAGVAQSPRYKIIEKRQSVAFWCNPISGHATLYWYQQILGQGPKLLIQFQNNGVVDDSQLPKDRFSAERLKGVDSTLKIQPAKLEDSAVYLCASSSGTSVSYNEQFFGPGTRLTVL.

This clone was recorded a few times. The chain has TRBV29-1 and TRBJ2-6, with D unresolved. The CDR3 totals 12 residues. The germline CDR1 and CDR2 sequences are SQVTM and ANQGSEA. Between the trimmed V and J ends, which lost 4 bases and 2 bases, there was a span of 3 bases. Written as DNA, the CDR3 is TGCAGCGTTGCGGCTGGGGCCAACGTCCTGACTTTC. It codes for CSVAAGANVLTF.